A single sample is the source of the 29 T cell receptor beta chains below, sequenced in a study of T cell repertoires and Cas9 in healthy adults. Measured with immunoSEQ multiplex PCR; TCRdb has only the in-frame clones, and not every one. The sample records 20,000 to 25,000 clones, about 88% being singletons. Sequenced input: CD4+ effector T cells (CD127+, CD25-, CD137-, CD154-) from PBMCs; culture status not recorded. The receptors come from a human donor in good health.

The gene calls are TRBV27 and TRBJ2-7; possible D gene TRBD2, 5 bases. The CDR3 sequence is 16 residues long. Germline V lookup: CDR1 MNHEY, CDR2 SMNVEV (reference sequence). V shed 0 bases and J shed 5 bases, with 17 bases lying between them. The CDR3 DNA reads as TGTGCCAGCAGTTTATCGCGAGGGTCGGGTACTAACGAGCAGTACTTC. It specifies CASSLSRGSGTNEQYF.

The V call is TRBV7-2, the J call TRBJ1-4; D remains unclear. Trimming cost V 5 bases and J 2 bases, with 12 bases left between them. This CDR3 is 15 amino acids long. The germline V gene encodes CDR1 SGHTA and CDR2 FQGNSA. The CDR3 here is CASSVLGVTNEKLFF. In DNA, the CDR3 is TGTGCCAGCAGCGTCCTGGGCGTTACTAATGAAAAACTGTTTTTT. The full variable domain, its missing parts supplied by reference TRBV7-2 and TRBJ1-4, is GAGVSQSPSNKVTEKGKDVELRCDPISGHTALYWYRQSLGQGLEFLIYFQGNSAPDKSGLPSDRFSAERTGGSVSTLTIQRTQQEDSAVYLCASSVLGVTNEKLFFGSGTQLSVL.

V gene TRBV11-1 combines with J gene TRBJ2-2, with unresolved D. CDR1 and CDR2 (germline): SGHAT, FQDESV (reference sequence). The V end lost 3 bases, the J end lost 4 bases, and 3 bases lay between the germline ends. The length of the CDR3 is 12 residues. The CDR3 nucleotides read TGTGCCAGCAGCTTCGTCACCGGGGAGCTGTTTTTT. Translation gives CASSFVTGELFF.

The rearrangement joins TRBV18 to TRBJ1-1; a possible D gene is TRBD1 (5 bases). The germline V and J ends were trimmed by 2 bases and 1 base, with 14 bases remaining between them. CDR1 and CDR2 (germline): KGHSH, LQKENI. CDR3 length: 16 residues. CDR3 nucleotides: TGTGCCAGCTCACCAAGGAGGGGTGGAAAGAACACTGAAGCTTTCTTT. Translated: CASSPRRGGKNTEAFF.

The chain carries TRBV15 and TRBJ2-6, with 11 positions matching TRBD1. This CDR3 has 18 amino acids. Germline V gene sequence: CDR1 LNHNV, CDR2 YYDKDF (reference sequence). The V gene end was trimmed by 3 bases and the J gene end by 0 bases; junction bases not matched to a gene: 4. The CDR3 DNA reads TGTGCCACCAGCAGCCGGGACAGGGGGTTCTCTGGGGCCAACGTCCTGACTTTC. Translated: CATSSRDRGFSGANVLTF.

The chain joins TRBV29-1 to TRBJ2-5; D gene ambiguous. The end of the DNA is better explained by TRBJ2-7, so the J call may be wrong. CDR1 SQVTM and CDR2 ANQGSEA come from the germline V gene. CDR3 length: 11 amino acids. Here the CDR3 DNA reads TGCAGCGCCGCGGCAGACTACGAGCAGTACTTC. Translating it yields CSAAADYEQYF.

The CDR3 spells CACRQGSTGGYTF. As DNA, the CDR3 is TGTGCTTGCCGACAGGGGAGTACGGGGGGCTACACCTTC. V usage is TRBV30 and J usage is TRBJ1-2; 8 positions agree with TRBD1. CDR3 length: 13 amino acids. Germline V gene sequence: CDR1 GTSNPN, CDR2 SVGIG (reference sequence).

This clone has more than one count but fewer than ten. The chain combines TRBV6-4 with TRBJ2-7, with 12 bases that match TRBD1. From germline, CDR1 is MRHNA and CDR2 SNTAGT. The length of the CDR3 is 15 residues. Losses at the gene ends were 4 bases for V and 3 bases for J; bases not matched to a gene: 4. CDR3 in amino acids: CASSGGTGGSYEQYF. For the CDR3, the DNA is TGTGCCAGCAGTGGAGGGACAGGGGGCAGCTACGAGCAGTACTTC.

The chain couples TRBV2 to TRBJ1-2; D remains ambiguous. In germline, CDR1 is SNHLY, CDR2 FYNNEI. The CDR3 runs to 14 residues. V gave up 6 bases and J gave up 8 bases, with 19 bases separating them. The CDR3 sequence is CASSVISQSYGYTF. The CDR3 DNA reads as TGTGCCAGCAGCGTTATCAGTCAATCTTACGGCTACACCTTC.

The chain carries TRBV18 and TRBJ1-5; D unclear. V was trimmed by 3 bases and J by 5 bases, leaving 8 bases between them. The CDR3 is 13 residues long. Looked up from germline, CDR1 is KGHSH and CDR2 is LQKENI. This CDR3 is CASSPERDQPQHF. CDR3 DNA sequence: TGTGCCAGCTCACCGGAGAGGGATCAGCCCCAGCATTTT.

This chain links TRBV7-8 with TRBJ2-5; TRBD2 is a possible D gene (6 bases). With the DNA end fitting TRBJ2-7 better, the J assignment may be wrong. There are 15 residues in the CDR3. Germline CDR1 is SGHVS and CDR2 is FQNEAQ. The CDR3 DNA reads as TGTGCCAGCAGACCGACACCGGGAGTAGGCTACGAGCAGTACTTC. Translating gives CASRPTPGVGYEQYF.

V usage is TRBV18 and J usage is TRBJ1-4; 9 bases map to TRBD1. CDR1 and CDR2 from the germline V gene are KGHSH and LQKENI. Trimming took 4 bases from V and 8 from J; bases not matched to a gene: 11. CDR3 size: 16 residues. CDR3 nucleotides: TGTGCCAGCTCACAGACTCGGGACAGGGTAGAAGAAAAACTGTTTTTT. Amino acids: CASSQTRDRVEEKLFF. Filled out from reference TRBV18 and TRBJ1-4, the complete variable domain reads NAGVMQNPRHLVRRRGQEARLRCSPMKGHSHVYWYRQLPEEGLKFMVYLQKENIIDESGMPKERFSAEFPKEGPSILRIQQVVRGDSAAYFCASSQTRDRVEEKLFFGSGTQLSVL.

J is TRBJ2-5 and V is TRBV7-8; TRBD2 is a possible D gene (6 bases). The CDR3 loop spans 17 amino acids. CDR1 and CDR2 (germline): SGHVS, FQNEAQ. Between the trimmed V and J ends, which lost 7 bases and 2 bases, there was a span of 23 bases. CDR3 bases: TGTGCCAGCACCCCCGATCAGGACGGGAGAGTACAAGAGACCCAGTACTTC. Residues: CASTPDQDGRVQETQYF.

This chain's CDR3 is CASSLVGVTEAFF. CDR3 nucleotide sequence: TGTGCCAGCAGCTTAGTGGGGGTCACTGAAGCTTTCTTT. The rearrangement links TRBV7-8 to TRBJ1-1; TRBD1 is a possible D gene (5 bases). V shed 1 base and J shed 4 bases, with 7 bases lying between them. The CDR3 contains 13 residues. Germline V CDR1 and CDR2: SGHVS, FQNEAQ.

The gene calls are TRBV11-2 and TRBJ2-1; D perhaps matches TRBD1 (6 bases). The CDR3 totals 15 residues. V was cut by 6 bases and J by 5 bases, with 17 bases left in between. CDR1 is SGHAT and CDR2 is FQNNGV in the germline V gene. This CDR3 reads CASSWSGQQNNEQFF. DNA of the CDR3: TGTGCCAGCAGTTGGTCCGGACAGCAAAACAATGAGCAGTTCTTC.

The rearrangement uses TRBV6-1 and TRBJ2-5; D ambiguous. CDR3 length: 11 amino acids. Germline V gene sequence: CDR1 MNHNS, CDR2 SASEGT. Trimming shortened V by 5 bases and J by 5 bases, and 6 bases separated the two germline ends. The CDR3 nucleotides are TGTGCCAGCAGTTACATGGAGACCCAGTACTTC. Its translation is CASSYMETQYF.

The chain has TRBV15 and TRBJ2-1, with a possible D match to TRBD2 (6 bases). The CDR3 totals 14 residues. CDR1 LNHNV and CDR2 YYDKDF come from the germline V gene (reference sequence). The V end lost 4 bases, the J end lost 2 bases, and 9 bases lay between the germline ends. The CDR3 region is CATSNRGTYNEQFF. The CDR3 DNA reads TGTGCCACCAGCAACCGGGGGACCTACAATGAGCAGTTCTTC. Together with reference TRBV15 and TRBJ2-1, the CDR3 gives the full variable domain: DAMVIQNPRYQVTQFGKPVTLSCSQTLNHNVMYWYQQKSSQAPKLLFHYYDKDFNNEADTPDNFQSRRPNTSFCFLDIRSPGLGDTAMYLCATSNRGTYNEQFFGPGTRLTVL.

V usage is TRBV5-6 and J usage is TRBJ1-1, with D possibly matching TRBD1 (6 bases). The CDR3 runs to 14 residues. Trimming left V 3 bases short and J 0 bases short, with 9 bases between. Germline assignment: CDR1 SGHDT and CDR2 YYEEEE. CDR3 bases: TGTGCCAGCAGCTGGAGGGGGATGAACACTGAAGCTTTCTTT. Translated: CASSWRGMNTEAFF.

The CDR3 DNA sequence: TGCGCCAGCAGCTTGTTACAGTACAATGAGCAGTTCTTC. Amino acid sequence: CASSLLQYNEQFF. The chain employs TRBV5-1 and TRBJ2-1; no firm D call. Per germline, CDR1 SGHRS and CDR2 YFSETQ. Trimming removed 1 base from V and 4 bases from J, with 6 bases in between. The CDR3 has 13 residues.

This chain joins TRBV11-2 and TRBJ2-5, with 12 bases identical to TRBD2. Trimming at V came to 5 bases and at J to 6 bases, leaving 10 bases not matched to a gene. Germline V gene sequence: CDR1 SGHAT, CDR2 FQNNGV. There are 16 residues in the CDR3. For the CDR3, the DNA is TGTGCCAGCAGCGGAATGACTAGCGGGGGTGTAAAGACCCAGTACTTC. Translation gives CASSGMTSGGVKTQYF.

V gene TRBV2 combines with J gene TRBJ2-1, with 10 bases fitting TRBD2. The J segment lost 3 bases and the V segment lost 8 bases, leaving 4 bases of the junction unmatched. From germline, CDR1 is SNHLY and CDR2 FYNNEI. The CDR3 has 14 residues. The DNA for the CDR3 is TGTGCCAGCGGGGAGCGGGGGGGCTACAATGAGCAGTTCTTC. Protein sequence: CASGERGGYNEQFF.

The V call is TRBV18, the J call TRBJ1-3; D remains unclear. Germline CDR1 reads KGHSH; CDR2 reads LQKENI. CDR3 length: 15 residues. V lost 4 bases, J lost 2 bases, and 12 bases lay in between. CDR3 protein: CASSQLPGTGNTIYF. The CDR3 DNA is TGTGCCAGCTCACAGCTCCCGGGAACTGGAAACACCATATATTTT.

In its sample, this clone was seen once. The chain is built from TRBV2 and TRBJ1-4, with 8 bases lining up with TRBD1. Germline V gene sequence: CDR1 SNHLY, CDR2 FYNNEI. Germline trimming cut 7 bases from V and 6 bases from J; bases unmatched to any gene: 4. The CDR3 runs to 13 residues. The CDR3 reads CASTQDRDEKLFF. The DNA for the CDR3 is TGTGCCAGCACCCAGGACAGGGATGAAAAACTGTTTTTT.

The V call is TRBV25-1, the J call TRBJ2-5; 7 positions agree with TRBD2. Germline assignment: CDR1 MGHDK and CDR2 SYGVNS. The CDR3 consists of 16 residues. With 1 base clipped from V and 7 bases from J, the junction kept 12 bases outside the gene matches. The CDR3 is CASSELRGNVAGTQYF. Written as DNA, the CDR3 is TGTGCCAGCAGTGAATTGCGGGGGAACGTAGCTGGGACCCAGTACTTC.

This rearrangement joins TRBV5-4 to TRBJ2-1, with 10 positions matching TRBD1. With 3 bases clipped from V and 5 bases from J, the junction kept 8 bases outside the gene matches. There are 16 residues in the CDR3. In germline, CDR1 is SGHNT, CDR2 YYREEE (reference sequence). The CDR3 sequence: CASSSYRDRGNNEQFF. In DNA form, the CDR3 reads TGTGCCAGCAGCTCGTACCGGGACAGGGGTAACAATGAGCAGTTCTTC.

V gene TRBV6-1 combines with J gene TRBJ2-2; TRBD1 agrees at 10 bases. Germline trimming cut 2 bases from V and 5 bases from J; bases unmatched to any gene: 5. The CDR3 has 16 amino acids. CDR1 and CDR2 from the germline V gene are MNHNS and SASEGT. CDR3 sequence: CASSESGTGATGELFF. The CDR3 DNA sequence: TGTGCCAGCAGTGAATCAGGGACAGGGGCTACCGGGGAGCTGTTTTTT.

This chain connects TRBV7-8 to TRBJ1-1; TRBD1 is a possible D gene (6 bases). The CDR3 consists of 14 residues. Trimming took 5 bases from V and 2 from J, leaving 12 bases between them. The V gene's germline CDR1 is SGHVS and CDR2 FQNEAQ. The CDR3 nucleotides are TGTGCCAGCAGCCTCAGGGGATTTAACACTGAAGCTTTCTTT. This codes for CASSLRGFNTEAFF.

The rearrangement links TRBV7-2 to TRBJ2-7; TRBD2 agrees at 8 bases. This CDR3 has 17 residues. V shed 1 base, J shed 4 bases, and the junction held 12 bases outside the gene matches. Germline values: CDR1 SGHTA, CDR2 FQGNSA. The CDR3 is CASSLGGLAGLPYEQYF. CDR3 DNA: TGTGCCAGCAGCTTAGGAGGCCTAGCGGGCCTTCCGTACGAGCAGTACTTC.

The CDR3 sequence is CASSQGGQGRGKLFF. Written as DNA, the CDR3 is TGCGCCAGCAGCCAAGGGGGGCAGGGTCGCGGAAAACTGTTTTTT. This chain joins TRBV4-1 and TRBJ1-4; tentatively, D is TRBD1 (6 bases). Trimming took 1 base from V and 10 from J, leaving 16 bases between them. Looked up from germline, CDR1 is MGHRA and CDR2 is YSYEKL. The CDR3 consists of 15 residues.